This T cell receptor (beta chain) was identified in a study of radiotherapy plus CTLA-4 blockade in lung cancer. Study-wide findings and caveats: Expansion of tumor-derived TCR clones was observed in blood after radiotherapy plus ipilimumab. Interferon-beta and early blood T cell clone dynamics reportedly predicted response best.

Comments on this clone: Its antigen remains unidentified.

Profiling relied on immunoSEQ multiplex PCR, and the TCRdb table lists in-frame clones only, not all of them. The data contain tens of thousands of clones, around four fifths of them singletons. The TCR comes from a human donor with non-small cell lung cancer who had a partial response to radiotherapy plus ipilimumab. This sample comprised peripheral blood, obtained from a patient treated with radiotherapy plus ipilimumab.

CDR3 sequence: CASSGGQETQYF. CDR3 coding DNA: TGTGCCAGTAGCGGCGGGCAAGAGACCCAGTACTTC. This chain connects TRBV19 to TRBJ2-5; a weak D match, TRBD2 (5 bases). CDR1 is LNHDA, CDR2 SQIVND, per germline (reference sequence). This CDR3 spans 12 amino acids. Trimming cost V 6 bases and J 2 bases, with 7 bases left between them.